The present T cell receptor beta chain was sequenced within a study of blood T cell repertoires in COVID-19. Only in-frame clones appear in the TCRdb table, and some are missing; sequencing was by immunoSEQ multiplex PCR. Counted here are fewer than 85,000 clones, more than 80% occurring once; the ten biggest clones make up nearly 5%. This CDR3 has 15 residues. The V gene's germline CDR1 is MDHEN and CDR2 SYDVKM. The V and J ends lost 2 bases and 6 bases, in that order; junction bases with no gene match: 7. The clonotype originates from a woman of 80 years or more with active or convalescent COVID-19. Material: peripheral blood. This chain connects TRBV28 to TRBJ2-7; 10 nucleotides align to TRBD2. The CDR3 spells CASSLAASGSREQYF. CDR3 DNA: TGTGCCAGCAGTTTAGCGGCTAGCGGGAGTCGCGAGCAGTACTTC.